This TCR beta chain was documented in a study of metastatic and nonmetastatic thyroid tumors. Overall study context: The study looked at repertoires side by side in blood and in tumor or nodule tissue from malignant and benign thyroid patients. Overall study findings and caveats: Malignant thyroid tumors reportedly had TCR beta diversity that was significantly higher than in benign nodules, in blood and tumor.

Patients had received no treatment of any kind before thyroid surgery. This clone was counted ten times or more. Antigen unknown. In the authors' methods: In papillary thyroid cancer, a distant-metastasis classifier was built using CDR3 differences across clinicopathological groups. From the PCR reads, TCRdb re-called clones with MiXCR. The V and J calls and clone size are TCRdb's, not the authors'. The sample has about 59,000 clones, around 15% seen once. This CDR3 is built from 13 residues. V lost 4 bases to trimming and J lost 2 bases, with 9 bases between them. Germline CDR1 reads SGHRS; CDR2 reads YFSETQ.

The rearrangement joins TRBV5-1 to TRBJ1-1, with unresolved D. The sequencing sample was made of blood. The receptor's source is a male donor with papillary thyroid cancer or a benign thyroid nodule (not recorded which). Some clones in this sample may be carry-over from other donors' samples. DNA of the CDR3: TGCGCCAGCAGCCGGGTGGGTAACACTGAAGCTTTCTTT. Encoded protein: CASSRVGNTEAFF.